This TCR beta chain was captured in a study of T cell changes during pregnancy in multiple sclerosis. Only in-frame clones appear in the TCRdb table, and some are missing; sequencing was by immunoSEQ multiplex PCR. In the table there are about 41,000 clones, about 88% of which are singletons. Trimming took 1 base from V and 7 from J, leaving 11 bases between them. The germline gives CDR1 SGDLS, CDR2 YYNGEE. The CDR3 runs 14 residues. The starting material was CD4+ T cells from peripheral blood mononuclear cells, obtained in the first trimester of pregnancy. This chain joins TRBV9 and TRBJ2-2, with D possibly matching TRBD2 (5 bases). The clonotype originates from a female donor with multiple sclerosis, enrolled in a pregnancy study. CDR3 DNA: TGTGCCAGCAGCGTACTAGTGGAGGTCGGGGAGCTGTTTTTT. Residues: CASSVLVEVGELFF.